These 29 T cell receptor beta chains were all obtained from the same sample, sequenced in a study of blood T cell repertoires in COVID-19. Method: immunoSEQ multiplex PCR; TCRdb's copy keeps in-frame clones and lacks some. The sample records 150,000 or so clones, about four fifths being singletons. Sequenced input: PBMCs or T cells enriched from blood (not recorded which). These receptor sequences come from a man aged 50 to 59 who had recovered from COVID-19.

The gene calls are TRBV5-4 and TRBJ2-5; 9 bases are a match to TRBD2. Trimming took 4 bases from V and 5 from J; bases not matched to a gene: 9. The germline V gene has CDR1 SGHNT and CDR2 YYREEE (reference sequence). The CDR3 is 15 amino acids. The CDR3: CASSTLSGGVETQYF. DNA for the CDR3: TGTGCCAGCAGCACCCTTAGCGGGGGAGTCGAGACCCAGTACTTC.

This clone was counted between two and nine times. The V call is TRBV10-1, the J call TRBJ1-5; tentative D call: TRBD1 (6 bases). The germline V gene has CDR1 WNHNN and CDR2 SYGVQD (reference sequence). This CDR3 has 15 residues. V was clipped by 4 bases and J by 5 bases, with 15 bases between them. This CDR3 reads CASSVAGGGDQPQHF. The CDR3 DNA sequence: TGCGCCAGCAGTGTGGCTGGGGGCGGTGATCAGCCCCAGCATTTT.

The V gene is TRBV2, the J gene TRBJ1-5; a possible D gene is TRBD1 (5 bases). This CDR3 contains 15 residues. The ends were cut back, 6 bases at V and 0 bases at J, with 12 bases in the middle. Germline CDR1 is SNHLY and CDR2 is FYNNEI. This CDR3 reads CASRADSYSNQPQHF. CDR3 DNA sequence: TGTGCCAGCAGGGCCGACAGTTATAGCAATCAGCCCCAGCATTTT.

The chain employs TRBV28 and TRBJ1-1; D gene uncertain. The CDR3 is 12 residues long. In germline, CDR1 is MDHEN, CDR2 SYDVKM. V dropped 3 bases and J dropped 6 bases, with 8 bases sitting between them. CDR3 nucleotides: TGTGCCAGCAGTTTCGGGGTCTCTGAAGCTTTCTTT. Translating it yields CASSFGVSEAFF.

This rearrangement joins TRBV19 to TRBJ1-2; D unresolved. The germline V and J ends were trimmed by 4 bases and 2 bases, with 11 bases remaining between them. The CDR3 runs 14 residues. The germline gives CDR1 LNHDA, CDR2 SQIVND (reference sequence). The CDR3 coding sequence is TGTGCCAGTAGTAATCCGGCGGGAAACTATGGCTACACCTTC. Protein: CASSNPAGNYGYTF. The complete variable domain, with remaining parts taken from reference TRBV19 and TRBJ1-2, reads DGGITQSPKYLFRKEGQNVTLSCEQNLNHDAMYWYRQDPGQGLRLIYYSQIVNDFQKGDIAEGYSVSREKKESFPLTVTSAQKNPTAFYLCASSNPAGNYGYTFGSGTRLTVV.

The chain is built from TRBV7-2 and TRBJ1-2, with D possibly matching TRBD1 (5 bases). CDR3 length: 16 amino acids. Germline values: CDR1 SGHTA, CDR2 FQGNSA. V lost 1 base and J lost 5, with 17 bases in between. The CDR3 spells CASSLVGGSRTYGYTF. The CDR3 DNA reads as TGTGCCAGCAGCTTAGTCGGGGGGAGTCGGACGTATGGCTACACCTTC.

Details on this clone: At one end the junction does not follow the germline gene, possibly because of a read error. The chain combines TRBV3-1 (or the pseudogene TRBV3-2) with TRBJ2-3, with D unclear. This CDR3 spans 12 amino acids. Germline values: CDR1 LGHDT, CDR2 YNNKEL (reference sequence). DNA of the CDR3: TGTGTCAGCAGCCTCGTCACAGATACGCAGTATTTT. Translated: CVSSLVTDTQYF.

The chain has TRBV3-1 (or the pseudogene TRBV3-2) and TRBJ1-2; a possible D gene is TRBD1 (6 bases). The CDR3 contains 14 residues. CDR1 and CDR2 from the germline V gene are LGHDT and YNNKEL (reference sequence). V lost 2 bases to trimming and J lost 6 bases, with 13 bases between them. The CDR3 DNA reads as TGTGCCAGCAGCCAACACGCAGGGGATCATGGCTACACCTTC. As protein: CASSQHAGDHGYTF.

This chain joins TRBV7-2 and TRBJ2-3, with D possibly matching TRBD2 (5 bases). The CDR3 extends over 14 amino acids. Between the trimmed V and J ends, which lost 5 bases and 0 bases, there was a span of 9 bases. The germline gives CDR1 SGHTA, CDR2 FQGNSA. CDR3 in DNA: TGTGCCAGCAGCCCTAGAGGGAGCACAGATACGCAGTATTTT. Translating gives CASSPRGSTDTQYF.

The V and J genes are TRBV19 and TRBJ1-2; a possible D gene is TRBD1 (5 bases). The V gene's germline CDR1 is LNHDA and CDR2 SQIVND (reference sequence). Trimming shortened V by 7 bases and J by 2 bases, and 14 bases separated the two germline ends. This CDR3 contains 14 residues. CDR3 loop: CASMRQGVNYGYTF. Written as DNA, the CDR3 is TGTGCCAGTATGAGGCAGGGCGTAAACTATGGCTACACCTTC.

The gene calls are TRBV4-1 and TRBJ1-1; 9 bases are a match to TRBD1. Germline V CDR1 and CDR2: MGHRA, YSYEKL. Germline trimming cut 2 bases from V and 7 bases from J; bases unmatched to any gene: 8. This CDR3 has 15 amino acids. The CDR3 DNA sequence: TGCGCCAGCAGCCAACCGAACAGGGGGCGTAATGAAGCTTTCTTT. Amino acids: CASSQPNRGRNEAFF.

The chain is built from TRBV7-9 and TRBJ1-2; D gene uncertain. The germline gives CDR1 SEHNR, CDR2 FQNEAQ (reference sequence). Trimming shortened V by 0 bases and J by 4 bases, and 12 bases separated the two germline ends. The CDR3 spans 15 residues. Here the CDR3 reads CASSLAIRGFYGYTF. DNA of the CDR3: TGTGCCAGCAGCTTAGCCATCCGGGGATTCTATGGCTACACCTTC.

This clone showed up just a few times. The V gene is TRBV6-4, the J gene TRBJ1-2; TRBD1 is a possible D gene (5 bases). Germline V gene sequence: CDR1 MRHNA, CDR2 SNTAGT. V was pared by 4 bases and J by 7 bases, with 13 bases between. There are 13 residues in the CDR3. CDR3 DNA: TGTGCCAGCAGTGTGGTCAGGGAGGCTGGCTACACCTTC. It encodes CASSVVREAGYTF.

This rearrangement joins TRBV28 to TRBJ1-2; D is possibly TRBD1 (5 bases). Germline V gene data show CDR1 as MDHEN and CDR2 as SYDVKM. CDR3 length: 12 amino acids. Deletions cut 7 bases from V and 4 bases from J, with 10 bases between. The CDR3, as DNA: TGTGCCAGCATCGGGGGAATCTATGGCTACACCTTC. Protein: CASIGGIYGYTF.

The chain couples TRBV4-3 to TRBJ1-5; the D is unclear. CDR3 size: 15 residues. Germline CDR1 LGHNA, CDR2 YSLEER. V was trimmed by 3 bases and J by 4 bases, leaving 13 bases between them. The CDR3 DNA sequence: TGCGCCAGCAGCCACGCCATGGCTCCTAATCAGCCCCAGCATTTT. Translation: CASSHAMAPNQPQHF.

The count of this clone is one. V usage is TRBV12-3 or TRBV12-4 and J usage is TRBJ1-1, with a tentative D call TRBD1 (5 bases). V was trimmed by 3 bases and J by 9 bases, leaving 14 bases between them. CDR3 size: 13 residues. CDR3 DNA sequence: TGTGCCAGCAGTTTTTACGACAGTAAGAAAGCTTTCTTT. It specifies CASSFYDSKKAFF.

This CDR3 is CASSLWAEETQYF. CDR3 in DNA: TGTGCCAGCAGTTTGTGGGCAGAAGAGACCCAGTACTTC. The chain employs TRBV28 and TRBJ2-5, with no clear D. Germline V gene lookup returns CDR1 MDHEN and CDR2 SYDVKM. The CDR3 contains 13 residues. V was pared by 3 bases and J by 3 bases, with 8 bases between. The whole variable domain, remainder taken from reference TRBV28 and TRBJ2-5, is DVKVTQSSRYLVKRTGEKVFLECVQDMDHENMFWYRQDPGLGLRLIYFSYDVKMKEKGDIPEGYSVSREKKERFSLILESASTNQTSMYLCASSLWAEETQYFGPGTRLLVL.

The chain is built from TRBV5-1 and TRBJ2-2; possible D gene TRBD2, 6 bases. V was cut by 4 bases and J by 0 bases, with 13 bases left in between. The germline gives CDR1 SGHRS, CDR2 YFSETQ. The length of the CDR3 is 16 residues. The CDR3 sequence is CASSTETSSNTGELFF. CDR3 in DNA: TGCGCCAGCAGCACCGAGACTAGTTCGAACACCGGGGAGCTGTTTTTT.

The J gene is TRBJ2-1, the V gene TRBV4-3; 15 positions agree with TRBD2. CDR1 and CDR2 (germline): LGHNA, YSLEER. The junction had 7 bases not matched to a gene; V was cut back by 0 bases and J by 7 bases. The CDR3 consists of 18 residues. As DNA, the CDR3 is TGCGCCAGCAGCCAAGATCCCCAGGGACTAGCGGGGGGAAATGAGCAGTTCTTC. Its translation is CASSQDPQGLAGGNEQFF.

This clone was recorded once. The chain combines TRBV24-1 with TRBJ1-1; 8 bases map to TRBD1. V was pared by 6 bases and J by 3 bases, with 2 bases of the junction left unmatched. Germline V gene lookup returns CDR1 KGHDR and CDR2 SFDVKD. There are 13 residues in the CDR3. CDR3: CATSNRGYTEAFF. As DNA, the CDR3 is TGTGCCACCAGTAACAGGGGGTACACTGAAGCTTTCTTT.

This chain uses TRBV12-5 with TRBJ1-5, with 7 bases fitting TRBD1. The junction had 6 bases not matched to a gene; V was cut back by 7 bases and J by 6 bases. The CDR3 runs 13 residues. CDR1 LGHNT and CDR2 FRNRAP come from the germline V gene. CDR3 DNA sequence: TGTGCTAGTGCTCGGGACAGTCCTCAGCCCCAGCATTTT. Amino acid sequence: CASARDSPQPQHF.

The chain uses TRBV11-3 and TRBJ1-1; TRBD1 matches at 9 bases. After removal of 5 bases from V and 1 base from J, the junction contained 5 bases not matched to a gene. The CDR3 is 15 residues long. The germline gives CDR1 SGHNT, CDR2 YENEEA. This CDR3 reads CASSKGQGRNTEAFF. DNA for the CDR3: TGTGCCAGCAGCAAGGGACAGGGAAGGAACACTGAAGCTTTCTTT.

This chain links TRBV7-3 with TRBJ1-1, with 9 bases aligning to TRBD1. Germline CDR1 and CDR2: SGHTA and FQGTGA. The V segment lost 4 bases and the J segment 12 bases; nucleotides outside the gene matches: 9. The CDR3 spans 13 residues. Written as DNA, the CDR3 is TGTGCCAGCAGCTCCGACAGGGGGGGCGAGACTTTCTTT. Amino acid sequence: CASSSDRGGETFF.

The chain combines TRBV30 with TRBJ2-2; TRBD1 matches at 10 bases. This CDR3 comprises 17 residues. Germline V gene lookup returns CDR1 GTSNPN and CDR2 SVGIG (reference sequence). V gave up 1 base and J gave up 4 bases; unmatched junction bases: 9. This CDR3 is CAWSALGQGLGTGELFF. CDR3 coding DNA: TGTGCCTGGAGTGCCCTGGGACAGGGGCTAGGCACCGGGGAGCTGTTTTTT. The whole variable domain, filled in from reference TRBV30 and TRBJ2-2, reads SQTIHQWPATLVQPVGSPLSLECTVEGTSNPNLYWYRQAAGRGLQLLFYSVGIGQISSEVPQNLSASRPQDRQFILSSKKLLLSDSGFYLCAWSALGQGLGTGELFFGEGSRLTVL.

CDR3 protein: CASSFDRPLSGNTIYF. CDR3 in DNA: TGCGCCAGCAGCTTTGACAGACCCCTCTCTGGAAACACCATATATTTT. V and J are TRBV5-1 and TRBJ1-3, with D perhaps TRBD1 (5 bases). The germline V gene encodes CDR1 SGHRS and CDR2 YFSETQ. The CDR3 sequence is 16 residues long. Trimming took off 2 bases at V and 0 bases at J, with 12 bases between the two ends.

This chain joins TRBV10-3 and TRBJ2-1; D is possibly TRBD2 (5 bases). The V gene lost 6 bases and the J gene lost 5 bases, with 14 bases spanning the gap. Germline V gene lookup returns CDR1 ENHRY and CDR2 SYGVKD. The CDR3 consists of 14 residues. The CDR3 is CAISYTTGNNEQFF. The CDR3 DNA is TGTGCCATCAGCTATACCACGGGGAACAATGAGCAGTTCTTC.

This sequence joins TRBV29-1 and TRBJ1-1; TRBD1 might be the D (6 bases). Trimming cost V 3 bases and J 3 bases, with 11 bases left between them. This CDR3 has 13 amino acids. The germline V gene has CDR1 SQVTM and CDR2 ANQGSEA. The CDR3 DNA follows: TGCAGCGTTGACGGCAGGGGCCACACTGAAGCTTTCTTT. It encodes CSVDGRGHTEAFF.

This CDR3 reads CARAILGGETQYF. The CDR3 DNA reads as TGTGCCCGGGCGATACTCGGGGGGGAGACCCAGTACTTC. The genes are TRBV30 and TRBJ2-5; 7 positions agree with TRBD2. After removal of 8 bases from V and 5 bases from J, the junction contained 11 bases not matched to a gene. The CDR3 loop spans 13 amino acids. CDR1 and CDR2 (germline): GTSNPN, SVGIG (reference sequence).

This chain uses TRBV5-1 with TRBJ2-1, with D perhaps matching TRBD1 (7 bases). V lost 3 bases, J lost 2 bases, and 12 bases lay in between. Germline lookup yields CDR1 SGHRS and CDR2 YFSETQ. The CDR3 contains 15 residues. Here the CDR3 reads CASSSQGRPYNEQFF. The CDR3 DNA reads as TGCGCCAGCAGCTCACAGGGGAGGCCCTACAATGAGCAGTTCTTC. Drawing the rest from reference TRBV5-1 and TRBJ2-1, the complete variable domain is KAGVTQTPRYLIKTRGQQVTLSCSPISGHRSVSWYQQTPGQGLQFLFEYFSETQRNKGNFPGRFSGRQFSNSRSEMNVSTLELGDSALYLCASSSQGRPYNEQFFGPGTRLTVL.